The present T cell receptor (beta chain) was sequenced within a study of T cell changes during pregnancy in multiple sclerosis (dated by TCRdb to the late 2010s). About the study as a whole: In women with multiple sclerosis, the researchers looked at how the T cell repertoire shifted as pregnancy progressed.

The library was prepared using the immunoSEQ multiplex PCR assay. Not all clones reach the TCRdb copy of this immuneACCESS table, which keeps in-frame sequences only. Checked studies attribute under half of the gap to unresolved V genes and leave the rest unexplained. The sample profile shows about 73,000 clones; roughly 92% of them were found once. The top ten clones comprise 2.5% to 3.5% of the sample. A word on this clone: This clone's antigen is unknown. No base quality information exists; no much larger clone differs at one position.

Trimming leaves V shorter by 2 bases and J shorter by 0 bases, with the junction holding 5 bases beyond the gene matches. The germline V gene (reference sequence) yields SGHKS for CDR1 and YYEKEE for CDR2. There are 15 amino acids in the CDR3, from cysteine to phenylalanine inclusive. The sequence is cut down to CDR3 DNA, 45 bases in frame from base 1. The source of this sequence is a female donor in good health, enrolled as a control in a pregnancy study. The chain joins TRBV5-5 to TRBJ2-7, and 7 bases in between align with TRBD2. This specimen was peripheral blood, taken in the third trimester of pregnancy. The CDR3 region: CASSLSWDYSYEQYF. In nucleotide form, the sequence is TGTGCCAGCAGCTTAAGTTGGGACTACTCCTACGAGCAGTACTTC.